These 5 T cell receptor beta chains came from one sample sequenced in a study of blood T cell repertoires in COVID-19. The protocol was immunoSEQ multiplex PCR, while the TCRdb copy is restricted to in-frame clones and leaves out a portion. The data show approximately 460,000 clones, 80% to 90% seen once. The specimen sequenced was peripheral blood. The receptors here all came from a man younger than 35 with COVID-19, enrolled during active disease.

The chain links TRBV5-8 to TRBJ2-5; TRBD2 matches at 12 bases. With 5 bases clipped from V and 2 bases from J, the junction kept 10 bases outside the gene matches. The CDR3 sequence is 17 residues long. Looked up from germline, CDR1 is SGHTS and CDR2 is YDEGEE. CDR3 DNA sequence: TGTGCCAGCAGATCCCTAGCGGGGGGGCCCCGGCAAGAGACCCAGTACTTC. Amino acid sequence: CASRSLAGGPRQETQYF. The complete variable domain, with remaining parts taken from reference TRBV5-8 and TRBJ2-5, reads EAGVTQSPTHLIKTRGQQATLRCSPISGHTSVYWYQQALGLGLQFLLWYDEGEERNRGNFPPRFSGRQFPNYSSELNVNALELEDSALYLCASRSLAGGPRQETQYFGPGTRLLVL.

V gene TRBV5-4 combines with J gene TRBJ2-5; 10 bases are shared with TRBD2. V gave up 5 bases and J gave up 2 bases; unmatched junction bases: 6. In germline, CDR1 is SGHNT, CDR2 YYREEE (reference sequence). CDR3 size: 15 residues. In DNA form, the CDR3 reads TGTGCCAGCAGTTTCGGACTAGCGGAACAAGAGACCCAGTACTTC. It codes for CASSFGLAEQETQYF.

The rearrangement links TRBV15 to TRBJ2-3; TRBD1 agrees at 11 bases. The length of the CDR3 is 15 residues. Trimming cost V 4 bases and J 2 bases; bases outside gene matches: 2. In germline, CDR1 is LNHNV, CDR2 YYDKDF (reference sequence). This CDR3 is CATSTDRGLTDTQYF. Here the CDR3 DNA reads TGTGCCACCAGCACGGACAGGGGGCTCACAGATACGCAGTATTTT.

The gene calls are TRBV6-5 and TRBJ2-1, with TRBD1 matching over 7 bases. Trimming removed 6 bases from V and 5 bases from J; junction bases left unmatched: 10. The germline CDR1 and CDR2 sequences are MNHEY and SVGAGI. CDR3 length: 15 residues. CDR3 DNA: TGTGCCAGCAGGGGAATTGGACAGGCTAACAATGAGCAGTTCTTC. Translated: CASRGIGQANNEQFF.

The gene calls are TRBV3-1 (or the pseudogene TRBV3-2) and TRBJ1-2; 8 bases align to TRBD1. This CDR3 has 14 amino acids. The V gene end was trimmed by 5 bases and the J gene end by 4 bases; junction bases not matched to a gene: 6. Germline values: CDR1 LGHDT, CDR2 YNNKEL (reference sequence). The CDR3 region is CASSDRQGTYGYTF. The DNA of the CDR3 is TGTGCCAGCAGCGATCGACAGGGGACCTATGGCTACACCTTC.